This T cell receptor beta chain was documented in a study of T cell responses to AZD1222 COVID-19 vaccine. This table comes from immunoSEQ multiplex PCR, and its TCRdb copy is limited to in-frame clones, with some not included. The table shows roughly 150,000 clones, with roughly nine tenths occurring only once. V shed 5 bases, J shed 4 bases, and the junction held 10 bases outside the gene matches. Germline V CDR1 and CDR2: LNHDA, SQIVND (reference sequence). This CDR3 is 16 amino acids long. The sequencing here drew on peripheral blood, taken 28 days after the second AZD1222 dose. The sequence was obtained from an adult who received the AZD1222 COVID-19 vaccine. The rearrangement links TRBV19 to TRBJ1-2; 10 positions match TRBD1. CDR3 in DNA: TGTGCCAGTAGTGGTGGGGACAGGGGAATCTCCTATGGCTACACCTTC. Translating it yields CASSGGDRGISYGYTF.